A single TCR beta chain is shown here with its context. J was trimmed by 6 bases and V by 5 bases; bases with no gene match: 4. The CDR3 has 14 amino acids. Germline CDR1 and CDR2: SGHVS and FQNEAQ. The record originates from a study of blood T cell repertoires in COVID-19. About the research overall: COVID-19 samples collected from the United States, Italy and Spain covered acute and convalescent phases. Sources were T cells, B-cell-depleted T cells, or PBMCs; the material itself was cDNA or gDNA.

As originally analysed: Nucleated cell number was recorded as an estimate derived from reference gene primer amplification. The assay was immunoSEQ multiplex PCR, and TCRdb's table has in-frame clones only and misses some. V, J and clone size were drawn from that table, and D and trimming were deduced from the DNA. The sample shows some 180,000 clones, around 90% of them seen only once. The sequence derives from a man aged 40-50 years with acute or convalescent COVID-19. The gene calls are TRBV7-8 and TRBJ2-7, with 13 bases that match TRBD2. Sequenced sample: peripheral blood. The DNA for the CDR3 is TGTGCCAGCAGCACCGGACTAGCGGGGGTCGAGCAGTACTTC. This sequence encodes CASSTGLAGVEQYF.